This T cell receptor beta chain was sequenced for a study of graft-versus-host responses after intestinal transplantation. The wider study: Multivisceral, liver-intestinal, or isolated intestinal grafts went to recipients. Once they had received anti-thymocyte globulin induction, all recipients took tacrolimus and steroids for about three years. Study-level findings and limits: Researchers found peak circulating GvH clone levels linked to early post-transplant HvG declines. Marrow from the recipient contained GvH clones, some of which had appeared first in ileum or blood.

In regard to this clone: Antigen specificity is unknown.

Germline CDR1 is MNHEY and CDR2 is SMNVEV (reference sequence). Trimming cost V 1 base and J 3 bases, with 13 bases left between them. CDR3 size: 15 residues. TCRdb keeps only in-frame clones here, not all; method: immunoSEQ multiplex PCR. The table has more than 95,000 clones, 80% to 95% seen once. The V call is TRBV27, the J call TRBJ2-7; maybe TRBD2 (6 bases). This TCR was recovered from a human donor who received an intestinal transplant. Specimen: unstimulated CD4+ T cells sorted from spleen or lymph node cells, collected before intestinal transplant. The CDR3 nucleotides read TGTGCCAGCAGTTTATTGTGGGCGGGGTACTACGAGCAGTACTTC. Amino acid sequence: CASSLLWAGYYEQYF.